This record covers a single T cell receptor (beta chain). In TCRdb, the 5' RACE reads were re-called with MiXCR into one record per CDR3 protein. Of tens of thousands of distinct CDR3 sequences listed, roughly 19% were seen once; the top ten hold approximately 1.5%. The data stem from a study of HIV-infected patients and healthy controls. The CDR3 has 14 residues. V was pared by 3 bases and J by 3 bases, with 1 base of the junction left unmatched. The sample comprised CD4+ T cells from blood. The V call is TRBV12-3 or TRBV12-4, the J call TRBJ2-7, with 11 nucleotides matching TRBD1. The receptor was isolated from a human donor in good health. The CDR3 DNA sequence: TGTGCCAGCAGTTTGGGACAGGGGGTCTACGAGCAGTACTTC. Translating gives CASSLGQGVYEQYF.